What follows are 27 T cell receptor beta chains derived from one specimen sequenced in a study of cytomegalovirus exposure and HLA in healthy donors. It was with 60 Vbeta and 13 Jbeta primers that the PCR ran. TCRdb's copy holds only in-frame clones and misses some; the assay was immunoSEQ multiplex PCR. The data show about 140,000 clones, about 80% seen once. The sample taken for sequencing was PBMCs. The receptors were gathered from a man aged 25-45 years in good health and CMV-seropositive.

V is TRBV2 and J is TRBJ1-2; 7 nucleotides line up with TRBD1. The V gene end was trimmed by 6 bases and the J gene end by 2 bases; junction bases not matched to a gene: 6. The CDR3 length is 14 residues. CDR1 is SNHLY and CDR2 is FYNNEI in the germline V gene. As DNA, the CDR3 is TGTGCCAGCAGCCCCGAACAGGGGAACTATGGCTACACCTTC. Encoded protein: CASSPEQGNYGYTF.

This chain uses TRBV6-5 with TRBJ2-5, with TRBD1 matching 9 bases. The end of the DNA fits TRBJ2-7 better, so the J call may be wrong. This CDR3 is built from 13 residues. The germline gives CDR1 MNHEY, CDR2 SVGAGI. The CDR3 here is CASSPDRGYEQYF. DNA of the CDR3: TGTGCCAGCAGCCCGGACAGGGGCTACGAGCAGTACTTC.

The V and J genes are TRBV10-3 and TRBJ1-4; D not resolved. The CDR3 totals 13 residues. Germline V gene sequence: CDR1 ENHRY, CDR2 SYGVKD. Trimming removed 7 bases at V and 8 bases at J, with 14 bases between. The CDR3 reads CAIKSRFEEKLFF. The DNA of the CDR3 is TGTGCCATCAAATCCCGCTTCGAGGAAAAACTGTTTTTT.

The chain joins TRBV9 to TRBJ2-7; 7 nucleotides agree with TRBD2. J lost 5 bases, V lost 0 bases, and 5 bases had no gene match. This CDR3 region has 14 residues. The germline V gene has CDR1 SGDLS and CDR2 YYNGEE. In DNA form, the CDR3 reads TGTGCCAGCAGCGTAGGGGGGGAGGGCCACGAGCAGTACTTC. It is translated as CASSVGGEGHEQYF.

The rearrangement uses TRBV7-6 and TRBJ2-7; weak D call: TRBD1 (6 bases). The CDR3 sequence is 14 residues long. Trimming removed 4 bases at V and 2 bases at J, with 12 bases between. Germline CDR1 and CDR2: SGHVS and FNYEAQ. The CDR3 DNA reads as TGTGCCAGCAGCTATGGACAGTCCACCTACGAGCAGTACTTC. Translation: CASSYGQSTYEQYF.

The gene calls are TRBV21-1 and TRBJ2-7; TRBD1 is taken as the D call from the table, unchecked against the DNA. TRBV21-1 is annotated as a pseudogene. The CDR3 runs to 12 residues. CDR3 DNA: TGTGCCAGCATCCCACAGGGGGCTGAGCAGTACTTC. Translated: CASIPQGAEQYF.

This chain connects TRBV18 to TRBJ1-4; a possible D gene is TRBD1 (5 bases). This CDR3 comprises 15 residues. Trimming left V 2 bases short and J 3 bases short, with 10 bases between. Germline loops: CDR1 KGHSH, CDR2 LQKENI. The CDR3 bases are TGTGCCAGCTCACCAGAGATGGGGCCTAATGAAAAACTGTTTTTT. It encodes CASSPEMGPNEKLFF.

The J gene is TRBJ2-5, the V gene TRBV7-9, with a possible D match to TRBD1 (7 bases). With 0 bases removed from V and 5 bases from J, the gap between germline ends came to 13 bases. The CDR3 extends over 15 amino acids. Germline V gene lookup returns CDR1 SEHNR and CDR2 FQNEAQ (reference sequence). Written as DNA, the CDR3 is TGTGCCAGCAGCTTAGCCGGACAGGAGGGGGAGACCCAGTACTTC. Translated, it gives CASSLAGQEGETQYF.

The chain combines TRBV23-1 with TRBJ2-1, with a possible D match to TRBD1 (6 bases). TRBV23-1 is flagged as an ORF with uncertain function. V lost 0 bases and J 4 bases, leaving 16 bases between the germline ends. The CDR3 extends over 17 amino acids. The CDR3 sequence is CASSQSYRELGYNEQFF. The CDR3 DNA reads TGCGCCAGCAGTCAATCATACAGGGAGCTGGGTTACAATGAGCAGTTCTTC.

Concerning this clone itself: Distinct nucleotide sequences in the sample also encode this CDR3. This chain connects TRBV28 to TRBJ1-6; 9 bases match TRBD1. In germline, CDR1 is MDHEN, CDR2 SYDVKM. V was pared by 5 bases and J by 7 bases, with 3 bases of the junction left unmatched. This CDR3 is built from 14 residues. CDR3 amino acids: CASSPGQGNSPLHF. CDR3 nucleotide sequence: TGTGCCAGCAGTCCCGGACAGGGGAATTCACCCCTCCACTTT.

Turning to this clone: Sequence at one end of the junction differs from germline and may be a read error. The chain links TRBV7-9 to TRBJ2-7; TRBD2 agrees at 11 bases. This CDR3 spans 16 amino acids. The germline V gene has CDR1 SEHNR and CDR2 FQNEAQ (reference sequence). Here the CDR3 reads CSSSSSGTSGSYEQYF. In DNA, the CDR3 is TGTTCCAGCAGCTCGTCCGGGACTAGCGGCTCCTACGAGCAGTACTTC.

This chain connects TRBV28 to TRBJ1-5; unclear D gene. V lost 3 bases to trimming and J lost 6 bases, with 12 bases between them. Germline V gene sequence: CDR1 MDHEN, CDR2 SYDVKM. This CDR3 spans 14 amino acids. The CDR3 DNA is TGTGCCAGCAGTTTGCCCCACCGCGCTCAGCCCCAGCATTTT. It specifies CASSLPHRAQPQHF.

The rearrangement uses TRBV7-2 and TRBJ1-1; D unresolved. The germline CDR1 and CDR2 sequences are SGHTA and FQGNSA. Trimming removed 5 bases from V and 5 bases from J, with 9 bases in between. This CDR3 has 12 residues. The CDR3 DNA is TGTGCCAGCAGCAAACGGGAAACTGAAGCTTTCTTT. It translates to CASSKRETEAFF. The variable domain in full, with the rest retrieved from reference TRBV7-2 and TRBJ1-1, is GAGVSQSPSNKVTEKGKDVELRCDPISGHTALYWYRQSLGQGLEFLIYFQGNSAPDKSGLPSDRFSAERTGGSVSTLTIQRTQQEDSAVYLCASSKRETEAFFGQGTRLTVV.

The J gene is TRBJ1-1, the V gene TRBV6-1; tentatively, D is TRBD1 (5 bases). There are 14 residues in the CDR3. V was trimmed by 4 bases and J by 0 bases, leaving 9 bases between them. Per germline, CDR1 MNHNS and CDR2 SASEGT. This CDR3 is CASSVSRVNTEAFF. The DNA of the CDR3 is TGTGCCAGCAGTGTGTCCAGGGTGAACACTGAAGCTTTCTTT.

V is TRBV2 and J is TRBJ2-1; 8 bases agree with TRBD1. This CDR3 has 14 amino acids. Germline assignment: CDR1 SNHLY and CDR2 FYNNEI. The J segment lost 9 bases and the V segment lost 7 bases, leaving 11 bases of the junction unmatched. The CDR3 loop is CASTLGQGEGEQFF. In nucleotides, the CDR3 is TGTGCCAGCACCTTAGGACAGGGCGAGGGTGAGCAGTTCTTC.

Regarding this clone: At one end the junction does not follow the germline gene, possibly because of a read error. Here the CDR3 reads CASTLRTSVSEQFF. DNA for the CDR3: TGTGCCAGCACCTTAAGGACTAGCGTGTCCGAGCAGTTCTTC. V usage is TRBV7-9 and J usage is TRBJ2-1; 9 bases map to TRBD2. The CDR3 has 14 residues. CDR1 is SEHNR and CDR2 is FQNEAQ in the germline V gene (reference sequence).

The gene calls are TRBV5-1 and TRBJ2-5; 10 nucleotides align to TRBD1. This CDR3 has 14 amino acids. Trimming at V came to 6 bases and at J to 1 base, leaving 3 bases not matched to a gene. In germline, CDR1 is SGHRS, CDR2 YFSETQ. CDR3: CASTRTGGQETQYF. The CDR3, as DNA: TGCGCCAGCACCCGGACAGGGGGCCAAGAGACCCAGTACTTC.

DNA of the CDR3: TGTGCCAGCAGACTGAGCAAATCCGTTAGCAATCAGCCCCAGCATTTT. Translating gives CASRLSKSVSNQPQHF. The chain has TRBV2 and TRBJ1-5; D remains unclear. V was clipped by 6 bases and J by 0 bases, with 15 bases between them. Germline V lookup: CDR1 SNHLY, CDR2 FYNNEI. CDR3 size: 16 residues.

This rearrangement joins TRBV19 to TRBJ2-2; TRBD2 matches at 8 bases. V dropped 6 bases and J dropped 2; count of bases not matched to a gene: 8. Germline CDR1 and CDR2: LNHDA and SQIVND (reference sequence). The CDR3 consists of 16 residues. CDR3 in amino acids: CASSITSGLNTGELFF. The CDR3, as DNA: TGTGCCAGTAGCATTACTAGCGGATTAAACACCGGGGAGCTGTTTTTT.

The CDR3 coding sequence is TGTGCCAGCACCTTGGTTCGGACAGGGCAAGAGACCCAGTACTTC. It translates to CASTLVRTGQETQYF. The chain uses TRBV6-1 and TRBJ2-5, with 8 bases aligning to TRBD1. The V and J ends lost 7 bases and 2 bases, in that order; junction bases with no gene match: 9. The CDR3 has 15 amino acids. Germline assignment: CDR1 MNHNS and CDR2 SASEGT.

This rearrangement joins TRBV27 to TRBJ2-1; D perhaps matches TRBD2 (6 bases). The ends were cut back, 4 bases at V and 4 bases at J, with 11 bases in the middle. The CDR3 runs to 14 residues. Per germline, CDR1 MNHEY and CDR2 SMNVEV (reference sequence). CDR3: CASSSGLLYNEQFF. The DNA for the CDR3 is TGTGCCAGCAGTTCCGGACTATTATACAATGAGCAGTTCTTC.

V is TRBV28 and J is TRBJ2-7, with TRBD2 matching 13 bases. Germline CDR1 MDHEN, CDR2 SYDVKM. V shed 4 bases, J shed 3 bases, and the junction held 15 bases outside the gene matches. The CDR3 contains 19 residues. The CDR3 DNA follows: TGTGCCAGCAGTTATTTGACTAGCGGGAGGCGGGTGGGAGTCTACGAGCAGTACTTC. Its protein product is CASSYLTSGRRVGVYEQYF.

The chain has TRBV6-1 and TRBJ2-1; D not resolved. V was pared by 5 bases and J by 10 bases, with 15 bases between. The CDR3 length is 13 residues. The germline V gene encodes CDR1 MNHNS and CDR2 SASEGT. CDR3 protein: CASSTHSPQEQFF. The CDR3 DNA sequence: TGTGCCAGCAGTACCCACAGCCCCCAAGAGCAGTTCTTC.

V usage is TRBV9 and J usage is TRBJ2-1; tentative D call: TRBD2 (5 bases). Trimming cost V 4 bases and J 3 bases, with 14 bases left between them. Germline V gene sequence: CDR1 SGDLS, CDR2 YYNGEE. This CDR3 region has 15 residues. The CDR3 region is CASSSGDLGYNEQFF. The CDR3 DNA follows: TGTGCCAGCAGCTCCGGGGATTTGGGCTACAATGAGCAGTTCTTC.

The genes are TRBV7-3 and TRBJ2-5; 11 bases map to TRBD2. V lost 4 bases to trimming and J lost 5 bases; unmatched junction nucleotides: 12. The germline V gene has CDR1 SGHTA and CDR2 FQGTGA. CDR3 length equals 17 residues. Here the CDR3 reads CASSSSTGLAGGETQYF. The DNA for the CDR3 is TGTGCCAGCAGCTCATCTACCGGACTAGCGGGTGGTGAGACCCAGTACTTC.

The chain uses TRBV5-1 and TRBJ2-7, with TRBD1 matching 8 bases. V shed 4 bases and J 5 bases; nucleotides not matched to a gene: 11. The CDR3 is 15 amino acids. Germline lookup yields CDR1 SGHRS and CDR2 YFSETQ. In nucleotides, the CDR3 is TGCGCCAGCAGCCCGGGCGACAGGGGCGGTGACGAGCAGTACTTC. Amino acid sequence: CASSPGDRGGDEQYF.

The gene calls are TRBV12-5 and TRBJ1-5; TRBD1 matches at 12 bases. There are 15 residues in the CDR3. The germline V gene has CDR1 LGHNT and CDR2 FRNRAP. The ends lost 8 bases at V and 6 bases at J; junction bases unmatched: 8. CDR3 bases: TGTGCTAGTTATAAAAGGGACAGGGGGCGTCAGCCCCAGCATTTT. Translating it yields CASYKRDRGRQPQHF.